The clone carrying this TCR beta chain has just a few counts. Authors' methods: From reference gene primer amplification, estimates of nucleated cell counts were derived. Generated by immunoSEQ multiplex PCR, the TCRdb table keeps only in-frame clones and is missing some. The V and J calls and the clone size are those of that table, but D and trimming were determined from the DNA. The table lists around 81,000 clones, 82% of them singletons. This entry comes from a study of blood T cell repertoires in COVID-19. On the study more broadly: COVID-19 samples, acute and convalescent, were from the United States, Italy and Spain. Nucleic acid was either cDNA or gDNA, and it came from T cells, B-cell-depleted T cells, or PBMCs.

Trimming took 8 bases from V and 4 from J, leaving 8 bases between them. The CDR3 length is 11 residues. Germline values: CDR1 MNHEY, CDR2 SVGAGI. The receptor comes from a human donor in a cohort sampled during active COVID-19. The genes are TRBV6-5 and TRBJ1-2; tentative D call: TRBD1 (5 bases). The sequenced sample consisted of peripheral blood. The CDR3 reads CASSDTYGYTF. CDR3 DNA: TGTGCCAGCTCGGACACCTATGGCTACACCTTC.